The entry that follows covers one TCR beta chain sequence. Patients chosen for sequencing had CD8+CD57+ cells that had expanded, as shown by flow cytometry. This sample was included in a study of CD8+CD57+ T cells in acquired aplastic anemia. TCR beta VDJ combinations and CDR3 sequences were profiled from genomic DNA. TCRdb processed the reads anew with MiXCR; each CDR3 protein has one entry. The sample lists approximately 130,000 distinct CDR3 sequences; 50% to 70% were seen once. This CDR3 is built from 17 residues. V shed 6 bases and J 4 bases; nucleotides not matched to a gene: 15. Germline CDR1 LNHDA, CDR2 SQIVND (reference sequence).

The chain carries TRBV19 and TRBJ1-2; TRBD1 matches 9 bases. The source is a human donor with aplastic anemia. Source material: sorted CD4+, CD8+, or CD8+CD57+ T cells (not recorded which) from PBMCs. Here the CDR3 reads CASRVGNRGRAGYGYTF. CDR3 DNA sequence: TGTGCCAGTAGAGTCGGGAACAGGGGGCGAGCAGGCTATGGCTACACCTTC.